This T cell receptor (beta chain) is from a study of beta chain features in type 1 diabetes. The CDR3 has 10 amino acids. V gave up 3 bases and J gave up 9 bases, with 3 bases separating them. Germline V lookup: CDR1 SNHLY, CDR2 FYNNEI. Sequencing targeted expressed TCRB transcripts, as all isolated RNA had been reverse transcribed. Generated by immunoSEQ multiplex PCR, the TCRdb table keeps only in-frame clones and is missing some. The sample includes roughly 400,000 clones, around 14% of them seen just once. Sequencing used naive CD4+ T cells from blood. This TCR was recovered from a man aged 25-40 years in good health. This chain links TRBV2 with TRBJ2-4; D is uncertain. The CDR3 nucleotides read TGTGCCAGCAGTGAGGGCATTCAGTACTTC. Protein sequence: CASSEGIQYF.